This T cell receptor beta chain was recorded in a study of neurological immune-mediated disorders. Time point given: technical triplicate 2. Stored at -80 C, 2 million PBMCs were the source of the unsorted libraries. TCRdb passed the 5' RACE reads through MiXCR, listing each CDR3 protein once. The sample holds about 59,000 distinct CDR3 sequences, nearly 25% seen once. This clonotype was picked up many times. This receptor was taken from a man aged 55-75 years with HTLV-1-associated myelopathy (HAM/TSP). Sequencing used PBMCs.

CDR3 nucleotide sequence: TGTGCCAGCAGCTTAGCGGGGGACAGGGCCGGCTACACCTTC. Its translation: CASSLAGDRAGYTF. The chain has TRBV7-2 and TRBJ1-2, with 9 bases identical to TRBD1. The V gene's germline CDR1 is SGHTA and CDR2 FQGNSA. J lost 8 bases, V lost 0 bases, and 4 bases had no gene match. The CDR3 contains 14 residues. Full variable domain (rest looked up from reference TRBV7-2 and TRBJ1-2): GAGVSQSPSNKVTEKGKDVELRCDPISGHTALYWYRQSLGQGLEFLIYFQGNSAPDKSGLPSDRFSAERTGGSVSTLTIQRTQQEDSAVYLCASSLAGDRAGYTFGSGTRLTVV.